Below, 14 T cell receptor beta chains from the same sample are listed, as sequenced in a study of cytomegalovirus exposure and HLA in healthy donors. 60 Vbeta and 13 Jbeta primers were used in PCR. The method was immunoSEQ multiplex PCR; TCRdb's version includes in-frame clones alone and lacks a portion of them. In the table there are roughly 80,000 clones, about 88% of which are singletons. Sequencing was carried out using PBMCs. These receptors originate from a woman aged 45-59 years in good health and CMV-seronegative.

DNA for the CDR3: TGTGCCAGCAGCACGACTAGCGGGAGTAGCTACGAGCAGTACTTC. This translates into CASSTTSGSSYEQYF. The rearrangement uses TRBV7-9 and TRBJ2-7; 12 bases fit TRBD2. The trim removed 5 bases at V and 3 bases at J, leaving 5 bases unmatched. The length of the CDR3 is 15 residues. Germline V gene sequence: CDR1 SEHNR, CDR2 FQNEAQ (reference sequence).

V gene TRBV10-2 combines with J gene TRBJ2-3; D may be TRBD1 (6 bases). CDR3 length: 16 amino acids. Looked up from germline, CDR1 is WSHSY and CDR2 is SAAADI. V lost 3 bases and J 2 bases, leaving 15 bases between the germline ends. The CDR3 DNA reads TGCGCCAGCAGTGACGAAGACAGGCGAAACACAGATACGCAGTATTTT. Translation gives CASSDEDRRNTDTQYF.

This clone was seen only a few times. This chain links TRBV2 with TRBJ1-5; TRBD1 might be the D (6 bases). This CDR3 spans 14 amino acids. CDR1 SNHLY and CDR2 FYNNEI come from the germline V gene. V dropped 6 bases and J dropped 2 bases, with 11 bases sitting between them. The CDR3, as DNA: TGTGCCAGCAGCGAACGACAGGGCAATCAGCCCCAGCATTTT. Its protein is CASSERQGNQPQHF. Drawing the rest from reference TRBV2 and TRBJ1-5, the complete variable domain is EPEVTQTPSHQVTQMGQEVILRCVPISNHLYFYWYRQILGQKVEFLVSFYNNEISEKSEIFDDQFSVERPDGSNFTLKIRSTKLEDSAMYFCASSERQGNQPQHFGDGTRLSIL.

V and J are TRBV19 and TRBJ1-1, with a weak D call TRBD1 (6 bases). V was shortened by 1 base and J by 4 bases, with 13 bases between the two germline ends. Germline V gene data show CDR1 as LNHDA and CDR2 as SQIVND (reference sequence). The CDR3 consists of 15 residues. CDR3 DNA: TGTGCCAGTAGTATAGTTCCCCAGGGGAGCACTGAAGCTTTCTTT. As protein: CASSIVPQGSTEAFF.

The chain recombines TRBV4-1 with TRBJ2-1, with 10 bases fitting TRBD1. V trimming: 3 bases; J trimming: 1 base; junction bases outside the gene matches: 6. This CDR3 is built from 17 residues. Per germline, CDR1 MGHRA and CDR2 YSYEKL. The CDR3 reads CASSQKPGQGSYNEQFF. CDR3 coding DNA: TGCGCCAGCAGCCAGAAACCGGGACAGGGGTCCTACAATGAGCAGTTCTTC.

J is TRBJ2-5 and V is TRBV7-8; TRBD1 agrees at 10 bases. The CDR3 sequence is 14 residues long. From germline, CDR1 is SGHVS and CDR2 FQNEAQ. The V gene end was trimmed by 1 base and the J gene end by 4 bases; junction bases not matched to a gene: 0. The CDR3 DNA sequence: TGTGCCAGCAGCTTAGGGACAGGGGGAGAGACCCAGTACTTC. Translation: CASSLGTGGETQYF.

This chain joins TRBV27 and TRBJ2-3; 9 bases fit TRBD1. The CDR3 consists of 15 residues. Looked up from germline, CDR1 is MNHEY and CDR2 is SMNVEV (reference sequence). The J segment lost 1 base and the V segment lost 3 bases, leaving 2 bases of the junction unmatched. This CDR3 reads CASSLDRGGTDTQYF. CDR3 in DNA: TGTGCCAGCAGTTTGGACAGGGGTGGCACAGATACGCAGTATTTT.

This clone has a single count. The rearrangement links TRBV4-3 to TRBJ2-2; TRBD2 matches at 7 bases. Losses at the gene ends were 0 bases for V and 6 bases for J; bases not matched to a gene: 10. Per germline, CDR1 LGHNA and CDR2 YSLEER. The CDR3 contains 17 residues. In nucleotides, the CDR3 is TGCGCCAGCAGCCAAGAGTGGGGGGGTGCGGTATCCGGGGAGCTGTTTTTT. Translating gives CASSQEWGGAVSGELFF.

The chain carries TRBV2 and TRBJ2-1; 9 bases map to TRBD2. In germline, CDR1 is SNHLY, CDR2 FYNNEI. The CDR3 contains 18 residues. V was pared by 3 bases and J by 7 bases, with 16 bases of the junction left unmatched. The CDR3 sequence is CASSDRLGAGGRRNEQFF. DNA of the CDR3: TGTGCCAGCAGTGACCGGTTGGGAGCGGGAGGACGAAGAAATGAGCAGTTCTTC. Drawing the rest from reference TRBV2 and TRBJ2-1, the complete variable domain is EPEVTQTPSHQVTQMGQEVILRCVPISNHLYFYWYRQILGQKVEFLVSFYNNEISEKSEIFDDQFSVERPDGSNFTLKIRSTKLEDSAMYFCASSDRLGAGGRRNEQFFGPGTRLTVL.

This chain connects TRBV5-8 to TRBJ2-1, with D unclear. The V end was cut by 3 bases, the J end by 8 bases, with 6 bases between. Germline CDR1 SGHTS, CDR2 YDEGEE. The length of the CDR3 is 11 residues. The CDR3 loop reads CASSSNHEQFF. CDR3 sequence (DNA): TGTGCCAGCAGCTCTAATCATGAGCAGTTCTTC.

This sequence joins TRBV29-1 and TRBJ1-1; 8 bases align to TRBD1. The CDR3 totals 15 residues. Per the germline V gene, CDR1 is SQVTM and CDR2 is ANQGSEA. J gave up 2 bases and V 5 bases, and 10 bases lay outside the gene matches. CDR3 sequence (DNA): TGCAGCGTTACGGACAGGGCACCAGCAAACACTGAAGCTTTCTTT. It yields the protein CSVTDRAPANTEAFF.

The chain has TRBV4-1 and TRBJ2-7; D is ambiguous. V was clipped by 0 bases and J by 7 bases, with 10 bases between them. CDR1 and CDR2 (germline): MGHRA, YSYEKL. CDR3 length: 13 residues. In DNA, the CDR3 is TGCGCCAGCAGCCAAGATCCCTTCTTAGAGCAGTACTTC. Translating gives CASSQDPFLEQYF.

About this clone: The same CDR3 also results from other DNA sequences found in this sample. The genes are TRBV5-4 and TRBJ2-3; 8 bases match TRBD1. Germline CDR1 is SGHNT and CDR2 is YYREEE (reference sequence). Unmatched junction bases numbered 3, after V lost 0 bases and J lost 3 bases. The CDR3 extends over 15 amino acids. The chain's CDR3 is CASSLGQGLTDTQYF. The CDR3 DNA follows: TGTGCCAGCAGCTTGGGACAGGGGTTGACAGATACGCAGTATTTT. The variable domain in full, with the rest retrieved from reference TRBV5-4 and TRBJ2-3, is ETGVTQSPTHLIKTRGQQVTLRCSSQSGHNTVSWYQQALGQGPQFIFQYYREEENGRGNFPPRFSGLQFPNYSSELNVNALELDDSALYLCASSLGQGLTDTQYFGPGTRLTVL.

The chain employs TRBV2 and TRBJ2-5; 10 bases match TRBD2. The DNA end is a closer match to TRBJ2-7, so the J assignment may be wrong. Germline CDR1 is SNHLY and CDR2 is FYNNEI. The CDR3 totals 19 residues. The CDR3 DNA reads TGTGCCAGCAGTGAATTGGGGCCCCTAGCGGGAGACGTTCTCTACGAGCAGTACTTC. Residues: CASSELGPLAGDVLYEQYF.